Sequencing of this TCR beta chain was carried out in a study of spatial heterogeneity in lung cancer. The junction had 13 bases not matched to a gene; V was cut back by 5 bases and J by 0 bases. This CDR3 region has 18 residues. The germline V gene has CDR1 SGHRS and CDR2 YFSETQ. This sample's time point: sample taken at primary tumor resection. Whole RNA, isolated from tumor, nontumor lung or frozen PBMC, was sequenced without prior sorting. TCRdb reanalysed the 5' RACE reads using MiXCR and keeps one entry per CDR3 protein. In the table there are over 10,000 distinct CDR3 sequences, 14% of which are singletons. This clonotype has a handful of counts.

Sequenced material: PBMCs, taken at surgery. The clonotype originates from a male donor with early-stage non-small cell lung cancer. The chain joins TRBV5-1 to TRBJ1-1; the match to TRBD1 covers 10 bases. In nucleotides, the CDR3 is TGCGCCAGCAGGCTACAACCGGGACAGGGGCCCCTGAACACTGAAGCTTTCTTT. It translates to CASRLQPGQGPLNTEAFF.